This is a list of T cell receptor beta chains from one sample in a study of CD8 T cells in ankylosing spondylitis. TCRdb itself ran the 5' RACE reads through MiXCR, one entry per CDR3 protein. The data show 150,000 to 200,000 distinct CDR3 sequences, with approximately 10% seen just once and about 29% held by the top ten. The specimen was blood, either unsorted or a sorted T cell fraction (not recorded which). Receptor source: a male donor with ankylosing spondylitis or in good health (not recorded which). CDR3s include the opening cysteine and the closing phenylalanine or tryptophan. A D gene is named only where the DNA matches it firmly. Rows may omit the clone size; those that give it use once, few, many or a size class.

TRBV3-1,-,TRBJ2-7,-,TGTGCCAGCAGTAGTACTAGCTCTCGGTACGAGCAGTACTTC,CASSSTSSRYEQYF
TRBV4-1,TRBD1,TRBJ1-2,many,TGCGCCAGCAGCCAAGTCGACAGGGCCTTCTATGGCTACACCTTC,CASSQVDRAFYGYTF
TRBV20-1,TRBD1,TRBJ2-5,many,TGCAGTGCTCCCCGGGACAGTTGGTCGGCGGACCAAGAGACCCAGTACTTC,CSAPRDSWSADQETQYF
TRBV27,TRBD1,TRBJ1-2,many,TGTGCCAGCAGTTTTCTTGGACAGGGGGCGAATGGCTACACCTTC,CASSFLGQGANGYTF
TRBV12-3/TRBV12-4,TRBD2,TRBJ2-3,-,TGTGCCAGCAGTTTTGGGCTAGCGGGAGCAGGGGCAGATACGCAGTATTTT,CASSFGLAGAGADTQYF
TRBV9,TRBD2,TRBJ2-2,few,TGTGCCAGCAGCGTAGCAGCGGGGGGTAACACCGGGGAGCTGTTTTTT,CASSVAAGGNTGELFF
TRBV18,TRBD1,TRBJ2-7,-,TGTGCCAGCTCACCACAGGGGACAGGGGGACGAACCTACGAGCAGTACTTC,CASSPQGTGGRTYEQYF
TRBV29-1,-,TRBJ2-5,many,TGCAGCGTTATAGAGAGCCAAGAGACCCAGTACTTC,CSVIESQETQYF
TRBV20-1,-,TRBJ2-1,many,TGCAGTGCTAGAGACCATCTAACTTGGGCTAAGTCCTACAATGAGCAGTTTTTC,CSARDHLTWAKSYNEQFF
TRBV5-1,-,TRBJ2-5,many,TGCGCCAGCAGCCTGCTCCAAGAGACCCAGTACTTC,CASSLLQETQYF
TRBV27,-,TRBJ2-2,-,TGTGCCAGCAGTTTTTCTCTAGCCACCGGGGAGCTGTTTTTT,CASSFSLATGELFF
TRBV18,TRBD1,TRBJ1-1,many,TGTGCCAGCTCACGACCCACAGGGGCCCACACTGAAGCTTTCTTT,CASSRPTGAHTEAFF
TRBV5-5,-,TRBJ1-1,many,TGTGCCAGCAGCTTGGTCGCTTTGGCTTTGATGGGGAACACTGAAGCTTTCTTT,CASSLVALALMGNTEAFF
TRBV20-1,TRBD2,TRBJ2-5,-,TGCAGTGCTAGCCTAGGGACTAGCGGGGGGGCAGAGACCCAGTACTTC,CSASLGTSGGAETQYF
TRBV18,-,TRBJ1-1,many,TGTGCCAGCTCACCACTGGAGACCCAGACTGAAGCTTTCTTT,CASSPLETQTEAFF
TRBV7-6,-,TRBJ1-3,many,TGTGCCAGCAGCGAATATCGAAGCTCTGGAAACACCATATATTTT,CASSEYRSSGNTIYF
TRBV12-3/TRBV12-4,TRBD1,TRBJ1-1,many,TGTGCCAGCACCAGGACAGGGGAAGGTCCTGAAGCTTTCTTT,CASTRTGEGPEAFF
TRBV12-3/TRBV12-4,-,TRBJ2-1,many,TGTGCCAGCAGTTTATTACTTTCATTTCGGACCGACTCCTACAATGAGCAGTTCTTC,CASSLLLSFRTDSYNEQFF
TRBV20-1,TRBD2,TRBJ2-3,many,TGCAGTGCTAGAGGGGGACTAGGTAGCACAGATACGCAGTATTTT,CSARGGLGSTDTQYF
TRBV6-5,-,TRBJ1-3,many,TGTGCCAGCAGAAACTCGGGGGCTAGTGGAAACACCATATATTTT,CASRNSGASGNTIYF
TRBV28,-,TRBJ1-5,many,TGTGCCAGCACCAGGGTTCAGAATCAGCCCCAGCATTTT,CASTRVQNQPQHF
TRBV5-1,-,TRBJ2-1,many,TGCGCCAGCAGCTTGATAGCTGGGAATGAGCAGTTCTTC,CASSLIAGNEQFF
TRBV11-2,-,TRBJ2-1,few,TGTGCCAGCAGAACCGGACATCTTGAGCAGTTCTTC,CASRTGHLEQFF
TRBV12-3/TRBV12-4,TRBD1,TRBJ1-1,-,TGTGCCAGCAGCCAGGACAGGGCCCCTGAAGCTTTCTTT,CASSQDRAPEAFF
TRBV12-3/TRBV12-4,TRBD1,TRBJ1-2,many,TGTGCCAGCAGTTTAAGCGGGACAGGGGTCTATGGCTACACCTTC,CASSLSGTGVYGYTF
TRBV5-5,-,TRBJ2-7,many,TGTGCCAGCAGCTTGGATACGGGTAGGAGCCTTTACGAGCAGTACTTC,CASSLDTGRSLYEQYF
TRBV7-9,-,TRBJ2-2,few,TGTGCCAGCAGCTGGGGTGGAGACACCGGGGAGCTGTTTTTT,CASSWGGDTGELFF
TRBV7-9,TRBD2,TRBJ2-1,-,TGTGCCAGCAGCTTTGGGACTACCATTGTAGCAAATGAGCAGTTCTTC,CASSFGTTIVANEQFF
TRBV20-1,-,TRBJ1-5,few,TGCAGCTCCCGGGGATTACGGGACAATCAGCCCCAGCATTTT,CSSRGLRDNQPQHF
TRBV6-5,TRBD2,TRBJ2-3,many,TGTGCCAGCAGTGTACTAGCGGGAGGGTGGGATACGCAGTATTTT,CASSVLAGGWDTQYF
TRBV29-1,-,TRBJ2-1,many,TGCAGCGTTGGGTGGGGCGGGTACAATGAGCAGTTCTTC,CSVGWGGYNEQFF
TRBV20-1,-,TRBJ2-3,-,TGCAGTGCTAGAGATCGCGGCACCTTCAGGGGGGCACACGCAGATACGCAGTATTTT,CSARDRGTFRGAHADTQYF
TRBV7-9,TRBD1,TRBJ2-1,-,TGTGCCAGCAGCCCAGTAGGACAGGGTGGTCGAAATGAGCAGTTCTTC,CASSPVGQGGRNEQFF
TRBV2,TRBD2,TRBJ2-2,few,TGTGCCAGCAGTGATTGGGCGGGAGATTTCCGCGCCGGGGAGCTGTTTTTT,CASSDWAGDFRAGELFF
TRBV9,-,TRBJ1-1,many,TGTGCCAGCAGTGTAACAGGGAACACTGAAGCTTTCTTT,CASSVTGNTEAFF
TRBV12-3/TRBV12-4,-,TRBJ2-5,many,TGTGCCAGTGGGGGTTTCCCCGCCCGGGAGACCCAGTACTTC,CASGGFPARETQYF
TRBV20-1,-,TRBJ1-6,many,TGCAGTGCTAGAGTGGGGGGCGCGGGAAATTCACCCCTCCACTTT,CSARVGGAGNSPLHF
TRBV3-1,-,TRBJ2-7,few,TGTGCCAGCAGCCAAAGGTCCTACGAGCAGTACTTC,CASSQRSYEQYF